The T cell receptor beta chain under discussion was sequenced for a study of T-cell reconstitution after alpha-beta-depleted transplantation in children. Overall study findings and caveats: One year post-transplant, T-cell counts and diversity were largely derived from T cells produced anew. There were reportedly several hundred expanded graft clones from which alpha-beta T cells came about two months after transplant.

This clonotype was seen a few times. Its antigen is unknown. Germline values: CDR1 DFQATT, CDR2 SNEGSKA (reference sequence). V was cut by 0 bases and J by 0 bases, with 24 bases left in between. The CDR3 contains 20 residues. Using unique molecular identifiers, the investigators prepared the TCRbeta library. One entry per CDR3 protein, called by TCRdb with MiXCR from the PCR reads. The sample includes under 750,000 distinct CDR3 sequences, about 23% of them seen just once. Sequenced here: PBMCs, mostly from graft donor cells, sampled 360 days after TCRalphabeta/CD19-depleted stem cell transplant. The clonotype originates from a boy in the first two years of life who had a stem cell transplant for acute myeloid leukemia, so the T cells may come from the graft donor. The chain has TRBV20-1 and TRBJ2-4, with a tentative D call TRBD1 (6 bases). The CDR3 here is CSARDEWDTELILAKNIQYF. The CDR3 DNA follows: TGCAGTGCTAGAGATGAATGGGACACCGAGTTAATACTAGCCAAAAACATTCAGTACTTC.